This TCR beta chain was retrieved from a study of CD8 T cells in ankylosing spondylitis. General observations from the study: What seemed typical of ankylosing spondylitis blood was a TCR beta motif built from eight highly homologous variants.

TCRdb re-called the 5' RACE reads with MiXCR, one entry per CDR3 protein. The repertoire consists of 750,000 to 850,000 distinct CDR3 sequences, with 10% to 15% occurring once and the leading ten covering approximately 0.46%. In the case of this clonotype: What it recognizes is unknown.

Sequencing used blood, either unsorted or a sorted T cell fraction (not recorded which). The receptor comes from a male donor with ankylosing spondylitis.

The CDR3 bases are TGTGCCAGCAGAAACACAGGGGAAGGAGATACGCAGTATTTT. Translated: CASRNTGEGDTQYF. The chain employs TRBV7-2 and TRBJ2-3; 7 bases are shared with TRBD1. V was pared by 6 bases and J by 5 bases, with 8 bases of the junction left unmatched. The CDR3 contains 14 residues. CDR1 is SGHTA, CDR2 FQGNSA, per germline. The full variable domain, rest sourced from reference TRBV7-2 and TRBJ2-3, is GAGVSQSPSNKVTEKGKDVELRCDPISGHTALYWYRQSLGQGLEFLIYFQGNSAPDKSGLPSDRFSAERTGGSVSTLTIQRTQQEDSAVYLCASRNTGEGDTQYFGPGTRLTVL.